The rows below give T cell receptor beta chains drawn from one sample of a study of a mutant IDH1 vaccine in newly diagnosed glioma. Antigen specificity for these receptors is unknown. Sequencing was performed with immunoSEQ multiplex PCR; in TCRdb, only in-frame clones are kept and a portion is missing. The top ten hold 0.61% of the sample, which has 100,000 to 120,000 clones, roughly 90% seen once. Material: PBMCs, obtained from a glioma patient whose treatment included an IDH1 peptide vaccine. The receptors were sampled from a woman between 45 and 60 years old with glioma. Both conserved end residues are part of each CDR3. Each record gives: J gene, clone size, D gene, V gene, CDR3 DNA, CDR3 protein. D genes are given only for firm matches. The listing skips clone size in some rows; elsewhere it reads once, few, many or a size class.

J: TRBJ2-5; size: .; D: TRBD1; V: TRBV9; DNA: TGTGCCAGCAGCGGGACAGGGGGAAGCTCAGAGACCCAGTACTTC; CDR3: CASSGTGGSSETQYF
J: TRBJ1-5; size: .; D: .; V: TRBV12-5; DNA: TGTGCTAGTGGCTCATGGCCCGCTTATCAGCCCCAGCATTTT; CDR3: CASGSWPAYQPQHF
J: TRBJ2-2; size: .; D: .; V: TRBV29-1; DNA: TGCAGCGTTGAATATTTCGGGGTGCCCACCGGGGAGCTGTTTTTT; CDR3: CSVEYFGVPTGELFF
J: TRBJ2-3; size: few; D: .; V: TRBV18; DNA: TGTGCCAGCTCGCTACGGGGGCCCGTAGATACGCAGTATTTT; CDR3: CASSLRGPVDTQYF
J: TRBJ1-6; size: .; D: .; V: TRBV10-2; DNA: TGCGCCAGCAGTGAGCGCCTGGCGGCGGGGGATTCACCCCTCCACTTT; CDR3: CASSERLAAGDSPLHF
J: TRBJ2-2; size: .; D: .; V: TRBV11-2; DNA: TGTGCCAGCAGCTTAGGCATGGGTCTAGCGAACACCGGGGAGCTGTTTTTT; CDR3: CASSLGMGLANTGELFF
J: TRBJ2-1; size: .; D: .; V: TRBV7-9; DNA: TGTGCCAGCAGCTTACTGAGCGCCCAAGTTACCTACAATGAGCAGTTCTTC; CDR3: CASSLLSAQVTYNEQFF
J: TRBJ2-2; size: .; D: TRBD2; V: TRBV5-1; DNA: TGCGCCAGCAGCCAGCCGGGACTAGCTATTCAGATCGGGGAGCTGTTTTTT; CDR3: CASSQPGLAIQIGELFF
J: TRBJ1-1; size: .; D: TRBD1; V: TRBV6-5; DNA: TGTGCCAGCATTCCCGACAGGGGAAATGAAGCTTTCTTT; CDR3: CASIPDRGNEAFF
J: TRBJ2-1; size: .; D: TRBD2; V: TRBV27; DNA: TGTGCCAGCAGTTTATCGAGAACTAGCGTATACAATGAGCAGTTCTTC; CDR3: CASSLSRTSVYNEQFF
J: TRBJ2-3; size: .; D: .; V: TRBV6-5; DNA: TGTGCCAGCAGTTACCACAGGGACACAGATACGCAGTATTTT; CDR3: CASSYHRDTDTQYF
J: TRBJ1-1; size: .; D: .; V: TRBV5-1; DNA: TGCGCCAGCAGCTTGGACGGGGGGCAAAGAGCTTTCTTT; CDR3: CASSLDGGQRAFF
J: TRBJ2-7; size: .; D: .; V: TRBV6-5; DNA: TGTGCCAGCAGTTACCTCAAGGCCGGGGACGGGGAGCAGTACTTC; CDR3: CASSYLKAGDGEQYF
J: TRBJ2-7; size: .; D: .; V: TRBV2; DNA: TGTGCCAGCAGGGGGGGAATTTACGAGCAGTACTTC; CDR3: CASRGGIYEQYF
J: TRBJ1-1; size: .; D: .; V: TRBV6-6; DNA: TGTGCCAGCAGTTACAACCACAGGATAAACACTGAAGCTTTCTTT; CDR3: CASSYNHRINTEAFF
J: TRBJ2-3; size: .; D: TRBD2; V: TRBV6-5; DNA: TGTGCCAGCAGTTACCTGGGACTAGCGGACGATACGCAGTATTTT; CDR3: CASSYLGLADDTQYF
J: TRBJ2-3; size: once; D: .; V: TRBV27; DNA: TGTGCCAGCAGTGGGGACCCTCGACCGGCAGATACGCAGTATTTT; CDR3: CASSGDPRPADTQYF
J: TRBJ1-6; size: .; D: .; V: TRBV10-3; DNA: TGTGCCATCAGTAAAACGGACATAAGTAATTCACCCCTCCACTTT; CDR3: CAISKTDISNSPLHF